This T cell receptor beta chain is drawn from a study of blood T cell repertoires in COVID-19. Overall study context: PBMCs, B-cell-depleted T cells, or T cells provided the cDNA or gDNA that made up the material.

Germline V lookup: CDR1 MNHEY, CDR2 SVGAGI. The J segment lost 6 bases and the V segment lost 5 bases, leaving 6 bases of the junction unmatched. CDR3 length: 13 amino acids. Original processing notes: By means of reference gene primer amplification, nucleated cell counts were estimated. The repertoire was sequenced with immunoSEQ multiplex PCR; TCRdb's copy has only in-frame clones and lacks some. V and J calls plus clone size are reproduced from that table; the DNA served to infer D and trimming. Of roughly 250,000 clones listed, about 90% are singletons. This clone was counted between two and nine times.

The TCR sequence derives from a person aged 18-35 years with COVID-19, enrolled during active disease. The rearrangement joins TRBV6-5 to TRBJ2-7, with 8 nucleotides matching TRBD2. Sequences were obtained from peripheral blood. In nucleotides, the CDR3 is TGTGCCAGCAGTCGGCTCGGGACTAGCGAGCAGTACTTC. Protein: CASSRLGTSEQYF.